This T cell receptor (beta chain) was found in a study of Graves' ophthalmopathy and Graves' hyperthyroidism. Study-level findings and limits: Most expanded clonotypes from thyroid (those above 0.001 frequency) were also found in blood. The model reached 55% to 71% sensitivity and around 72% specificity for predicting ophthalmopathy progression.

Researchers took RNA transcripts and amplified TCR beta CDR3 regions from them. First-round RT-PCR with HTBI primers preceded a second-round multiplex PCR. TCRdb processed the multiplex PCR reads anew with MiXCR; each CDR3 protein has one entry. The sample holds 620,000 or so distinct CDR3 sequences, about 20% seen once. This clonotype was picked up a small number of times. Its antigen is unknown. The sample was peripheral blood. The TCR comes from a woman between 18 and 30 years old with stable Graves' hyperthyroidism. Some clones in this sample may be carry-over from other donors' samples.

CDR3 coding DNA: TGTGCCTGGAGTGCGTGGATTGGCTATGGCTACACCTTC. Amino acids: CAWSAWIGYGYTF. The chain couples TRBV30 to TRBJ1-2; no definite D call. The CDR3 spans 13 residues. Trimming shortened V by 1 base and J by 4 bases, and 10 bases separated the two germline ends. Germline V gives CDR1 GTSNPN, CDR2 SVGIG (reference sequence).